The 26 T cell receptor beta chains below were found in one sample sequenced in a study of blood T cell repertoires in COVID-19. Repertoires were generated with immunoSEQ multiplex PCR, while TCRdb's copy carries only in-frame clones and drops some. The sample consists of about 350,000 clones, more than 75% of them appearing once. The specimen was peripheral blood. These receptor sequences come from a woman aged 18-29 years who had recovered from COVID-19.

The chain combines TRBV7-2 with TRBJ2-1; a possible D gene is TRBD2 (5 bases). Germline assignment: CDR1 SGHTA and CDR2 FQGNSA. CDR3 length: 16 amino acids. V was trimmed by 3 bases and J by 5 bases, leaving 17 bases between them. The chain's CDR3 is CASSFRLADYHNEQFF. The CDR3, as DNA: TGTGCCAGCAGCTTTAGGCTAGCCGATTATCACAATGAGCAGTTCTTC.

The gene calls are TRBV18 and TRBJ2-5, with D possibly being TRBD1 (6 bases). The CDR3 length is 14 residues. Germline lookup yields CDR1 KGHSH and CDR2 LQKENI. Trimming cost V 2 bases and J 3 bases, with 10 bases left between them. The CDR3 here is CASSPTGIEETQYF. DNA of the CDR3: TGTGCCAGCTCACCAACAGGGATTGAAGAGACCCAGTACTTC.

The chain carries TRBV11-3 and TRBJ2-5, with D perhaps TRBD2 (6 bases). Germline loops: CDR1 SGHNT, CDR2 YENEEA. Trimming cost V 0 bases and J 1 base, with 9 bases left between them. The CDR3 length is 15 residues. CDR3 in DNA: TGTGCCAGCAGCTTAGAGGGACTTTCCCAAGAGACCCAGTACTTC. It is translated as CASSLEGLSQETQYF.

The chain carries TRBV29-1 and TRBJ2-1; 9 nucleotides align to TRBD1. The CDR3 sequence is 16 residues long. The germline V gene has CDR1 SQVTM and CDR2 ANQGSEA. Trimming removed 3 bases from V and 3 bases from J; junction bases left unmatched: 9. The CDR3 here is CSVEVPGTGFYNEQFF. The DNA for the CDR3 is TGCAGCGTTGAGGTCCCCGGGACAGGGTTCTACAATGAGCAGTTCTTC.

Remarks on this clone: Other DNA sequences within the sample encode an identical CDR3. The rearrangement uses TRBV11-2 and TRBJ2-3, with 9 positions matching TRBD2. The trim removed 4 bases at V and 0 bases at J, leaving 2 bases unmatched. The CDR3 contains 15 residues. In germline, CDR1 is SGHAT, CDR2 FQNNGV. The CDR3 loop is CASSSGLASTDTQYF. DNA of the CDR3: TGTGCCAGCAGCTCGGGACTAGCTAGCACAGATACGCAGTATTTT.

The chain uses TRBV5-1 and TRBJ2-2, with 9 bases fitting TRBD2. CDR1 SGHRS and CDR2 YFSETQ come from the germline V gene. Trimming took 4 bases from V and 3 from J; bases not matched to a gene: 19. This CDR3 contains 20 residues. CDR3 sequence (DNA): TGCGCCAGCAGCGCCGCCCCCGGCCTTCTAGCGGGAATTGACACCGGGGAGCTGTTTTTT. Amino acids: CASSAAPGLLAGIDTGELFF.

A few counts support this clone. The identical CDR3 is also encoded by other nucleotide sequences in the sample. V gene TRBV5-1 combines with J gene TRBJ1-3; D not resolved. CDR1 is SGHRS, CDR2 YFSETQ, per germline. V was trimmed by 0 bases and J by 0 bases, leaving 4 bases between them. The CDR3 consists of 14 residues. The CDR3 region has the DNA TGCGCCAGCAGCTTGGGGAGCTCTGGAAACACCATATATTTT. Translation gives CASSLGSSGNTIYF. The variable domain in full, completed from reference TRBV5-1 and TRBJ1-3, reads KAGVTQTPRYLIKTRGQQVTLSCSPISGHRSVSWYQQTPGQGLQFLFEYFSETQRNKGNFPGRFSGRQFSNSRSEMNVSTLELGDSALYLCASSLGSSGNTIYFGEGSWLTVV.

CDR3 region: CASSLEVRPYTEAFF. The CDR3 DNA follows: TGTGCCAGCAGCTTGGAGGTCAGGCCATACACTGAAGCTTTCTTT. This chain connects TRBV5-5 to TRBJ1-1; D is ambiguous. The CDR3 sequence is 15 residues long. The germline V gene has CDR1 SGHKS and CDR2 YYEKEE (reference sequence). The germline V and J ends were trimmed by 0 bases and 3 bases, with 12 bases remaining between them.

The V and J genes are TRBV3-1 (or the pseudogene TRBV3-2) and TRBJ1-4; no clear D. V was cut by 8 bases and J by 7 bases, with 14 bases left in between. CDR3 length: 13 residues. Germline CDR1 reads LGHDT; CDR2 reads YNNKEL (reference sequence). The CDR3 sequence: CASRLYRGEKLFF. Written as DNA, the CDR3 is TGTGCCAGCCGTCTTTATAGAGGTGAAAAACTGTTTTTT.

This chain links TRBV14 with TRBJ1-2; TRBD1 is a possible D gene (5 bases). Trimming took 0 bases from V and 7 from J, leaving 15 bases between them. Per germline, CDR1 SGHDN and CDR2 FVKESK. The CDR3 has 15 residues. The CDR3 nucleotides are TGTGCCAGCAGCCAAGAAATATCCGGGAGGGGTGGCTACACCTTC. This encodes CASSQEISGRGGYTF.

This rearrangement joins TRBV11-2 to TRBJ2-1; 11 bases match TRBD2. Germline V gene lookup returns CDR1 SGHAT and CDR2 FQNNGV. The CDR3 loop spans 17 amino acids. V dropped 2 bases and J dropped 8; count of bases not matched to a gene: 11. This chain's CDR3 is CASSLSRWTSGWDEQFF. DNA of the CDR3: TGTGCCAGCAGCTTATCACGATGGACTAGCGGGTGGGATGAGCAGTTCTTC.

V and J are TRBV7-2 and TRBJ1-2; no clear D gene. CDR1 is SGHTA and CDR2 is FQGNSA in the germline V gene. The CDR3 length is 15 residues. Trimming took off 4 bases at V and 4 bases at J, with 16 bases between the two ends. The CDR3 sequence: CASSSLKEGIYGYTF. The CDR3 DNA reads TGTGCCAGCAGCTCCCTAAAGGAGGGAATCTATGGCTACACCTTC. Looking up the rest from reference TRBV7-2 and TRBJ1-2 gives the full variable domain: GAGVSQSPSNKVTEKGKDVELRCDPISGHTALYWYRQSLGQGLEFLIYFQGNSAPDKSGLPSDRFSAERTGGSVSTLTIQRTQQEDSAVYLCASSSLKEGIYGYTFGSGTRLTVV.

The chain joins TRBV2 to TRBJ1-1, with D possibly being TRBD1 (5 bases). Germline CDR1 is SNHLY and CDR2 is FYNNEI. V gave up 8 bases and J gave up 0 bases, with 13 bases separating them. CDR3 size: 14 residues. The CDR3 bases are TGTGCCAGCCTATTGACAGACATGAACACTGAAGCTTTCTTT. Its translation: CASLLTDMNTEAFF.

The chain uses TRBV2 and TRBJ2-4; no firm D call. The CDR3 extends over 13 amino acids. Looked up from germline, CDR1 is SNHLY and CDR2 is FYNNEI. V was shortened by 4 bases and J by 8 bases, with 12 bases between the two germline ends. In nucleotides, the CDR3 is TGTGCCAGCAGTGTAAGGCCTAGGTACATTCAGTACTTC. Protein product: CASSVRPRYIQYF. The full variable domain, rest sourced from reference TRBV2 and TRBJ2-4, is EPEVTQTPSHQVTQMGQEVILRCVPISNHLYFYWYRQILGQKVEFLVSFYNNEISEKSEIFDDQFSVERPDGSNFTLKIRSTKLEDSAMYFCASSVRPRYIQYFGAGTRLSVL.

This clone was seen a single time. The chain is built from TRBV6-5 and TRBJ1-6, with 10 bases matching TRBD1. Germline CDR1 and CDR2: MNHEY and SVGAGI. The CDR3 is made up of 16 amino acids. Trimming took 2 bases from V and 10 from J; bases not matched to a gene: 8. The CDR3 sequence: CASSYRGQGLGSPLHF. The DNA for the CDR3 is TGTGCCAGCAGTTACCGGGGACAGGGGCTAGGATCACCCCTCCACTTT.

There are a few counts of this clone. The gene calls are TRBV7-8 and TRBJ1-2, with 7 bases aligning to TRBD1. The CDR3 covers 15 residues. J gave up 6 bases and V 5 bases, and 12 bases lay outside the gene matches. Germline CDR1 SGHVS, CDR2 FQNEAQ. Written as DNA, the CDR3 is TGTGCCAGCAGCGCCCGACAGGGTGGTTATGATGGCTACACCTTC. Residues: CASSARQGGYDGYTF.

Written as DNA, the CDR3 is TGTGCCAGCAGTGAAGGGCCGGGGGGGGCCAACACTGAAGCTTTCTTT. It yields the protein CASSEGPGGANTEAFF. V is TRBV6-1 and J is TRBJ1-1; D is perhaps TRBD1 (6 bases). CDR1 and CDR2 (germline): MNHNS, SASEGT. This CDR3 comprises 16 residues. V lost 1 base and J lost 2, with 14 bases in between.

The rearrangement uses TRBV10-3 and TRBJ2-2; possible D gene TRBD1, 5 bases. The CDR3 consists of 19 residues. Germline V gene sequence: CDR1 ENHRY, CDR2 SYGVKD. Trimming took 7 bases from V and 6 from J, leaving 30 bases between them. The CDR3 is CAITQALGRGSRRPGELFF. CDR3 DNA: TGTGCCATCACTCAAGCACTTGGAAGGGGATCTCGAAGGCCCGGGGAGCTGTTTTTT.

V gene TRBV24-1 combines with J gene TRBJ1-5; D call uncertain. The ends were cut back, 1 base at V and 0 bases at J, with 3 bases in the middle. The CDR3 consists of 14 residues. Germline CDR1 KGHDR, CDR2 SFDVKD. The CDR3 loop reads CATSDFSSNQPQHF. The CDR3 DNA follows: TGTGCCACCAGTGATTTCTCTAGCAATCAGCCCCAGCATTTT.

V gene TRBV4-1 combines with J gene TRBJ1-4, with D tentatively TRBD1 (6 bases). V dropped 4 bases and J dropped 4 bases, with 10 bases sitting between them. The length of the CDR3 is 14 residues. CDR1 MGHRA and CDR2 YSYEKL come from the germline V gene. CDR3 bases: TGCGCCAGCAGCCCCCGCAGGGGTAATGAAAAACTGTTTTTT. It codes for CASSPRRGNEKLFF.

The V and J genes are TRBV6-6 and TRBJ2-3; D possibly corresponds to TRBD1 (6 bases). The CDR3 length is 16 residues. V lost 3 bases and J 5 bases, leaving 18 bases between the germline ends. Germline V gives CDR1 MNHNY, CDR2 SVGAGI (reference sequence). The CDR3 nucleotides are TGTGCCAGCAGTTATAGGACGGGGACAAGGCAAGATACGCAGTATTTT. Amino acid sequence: CASSYRTGTRQDTQYF.

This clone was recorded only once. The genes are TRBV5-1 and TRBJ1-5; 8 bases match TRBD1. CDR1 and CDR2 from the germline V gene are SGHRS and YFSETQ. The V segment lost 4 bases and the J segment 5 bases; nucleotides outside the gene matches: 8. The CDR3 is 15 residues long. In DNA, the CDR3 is TGCGCCAGCAGCGTTGACAGGGGAGGGGATCAGCCCCAGCATTTT. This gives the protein CASSVDRGGDQPQHF.

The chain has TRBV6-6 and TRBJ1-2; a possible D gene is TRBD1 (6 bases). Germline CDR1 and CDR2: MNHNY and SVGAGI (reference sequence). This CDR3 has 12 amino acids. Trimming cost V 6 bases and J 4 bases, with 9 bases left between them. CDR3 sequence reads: CASSPQGYGYTF. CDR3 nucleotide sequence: TGTGCCAGCAGCCCACAGGGCTATGGCTACACCTTC.

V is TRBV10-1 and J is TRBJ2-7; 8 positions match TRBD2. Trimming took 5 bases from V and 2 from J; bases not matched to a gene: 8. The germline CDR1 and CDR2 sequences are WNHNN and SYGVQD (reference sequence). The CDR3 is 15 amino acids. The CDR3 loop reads CASSQYKREPYEQYV. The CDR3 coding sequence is TGCGCCAGCAGTCAATATAAGCGGGAGCCCTACGAGCAGTACGTC.

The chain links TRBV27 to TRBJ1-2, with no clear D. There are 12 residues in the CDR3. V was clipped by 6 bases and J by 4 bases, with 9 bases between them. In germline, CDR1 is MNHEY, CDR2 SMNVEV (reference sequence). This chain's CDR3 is CASSGNIYGYTF. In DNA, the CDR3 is TGTGCCAGCAGCGGGAATATCTATGGCTACACCTTC.

CDR3 DNA sequence: TGTGCTAGTGGTCCCCCACTGGGCAGGGGGGCCTACTATGGCTACACCTTC. This gives the protein CASGPPLGRGAYYGYTF. The J gene is TRBJ1-2, the V gene TRBV12-5; 7 bases are a match to TRBD1. V trimming: 5 bases; J trimming: 3 bases; junction bases outside the gene matches: 15. Germline loops: CDR1 LGHNT, CDR2 FRNRAP. CDR3 length: 17 amino acids.